The clone carrying this T cell receptor (beta chain) occurred a few times. The CDR3 is 13 amino acids. The germline V gene has CDR1 MDHEN and CDR2 SYDVKM. V was shortened by 1 base and J by 6 bases, with 9 bases between the two germline ends. The data were obtained in a study of patients and donors after allogeneic stem cell transplantation. One entry per CDR3 protein results from TCRdb running MiXCR on the RT-PCR reads. The table has a few hundred thousand distinct CDR3 sequences, around two fifths seen once. The source material was blood, either unsorted or a sorted T cell fraction (not recorded which). The gene calls are TRBV28 and TRBJ1-1; no definite D call. The source is a human donor who was either an allogeneic HSCT recipient or a stem cell or donor lymphocyte infusion donor (not recorded which). It is not recorded whose cells these are; they may come from a transplant donor. The CDR3 DNA is TGTGCCAGCAGTTTATCTCGGCCCTCTGAAGCTTTCTTT. It specifies CASSLSRPSEAFF. Full variable domain (missing parts from reference TRBV28 and TRBJ1-1): DVKVTQSSRYLVKRTGEKVFLECVQDMDHENMFWYRQDPGLGLRLIYFSYDVKMKEKGDIPEGYSVSREKKERFSLILESASTNQTSMYLCASSLSRPSEAFFGQGTRLTVV.